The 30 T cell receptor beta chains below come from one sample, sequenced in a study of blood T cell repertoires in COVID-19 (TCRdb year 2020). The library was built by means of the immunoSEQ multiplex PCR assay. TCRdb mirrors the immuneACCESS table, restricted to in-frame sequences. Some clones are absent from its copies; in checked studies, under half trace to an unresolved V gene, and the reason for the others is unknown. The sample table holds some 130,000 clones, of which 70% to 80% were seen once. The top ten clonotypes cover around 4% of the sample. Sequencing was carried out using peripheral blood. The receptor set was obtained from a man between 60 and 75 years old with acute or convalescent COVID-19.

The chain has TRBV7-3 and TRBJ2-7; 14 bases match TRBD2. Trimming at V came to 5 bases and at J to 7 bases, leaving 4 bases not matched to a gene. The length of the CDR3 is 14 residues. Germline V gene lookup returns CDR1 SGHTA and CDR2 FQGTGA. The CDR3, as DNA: TGTGCCAGCAGCCCCGGACTAGCGGGAGGTGAGCAGTACTTC. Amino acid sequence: CASSPGLAGGEQYF.

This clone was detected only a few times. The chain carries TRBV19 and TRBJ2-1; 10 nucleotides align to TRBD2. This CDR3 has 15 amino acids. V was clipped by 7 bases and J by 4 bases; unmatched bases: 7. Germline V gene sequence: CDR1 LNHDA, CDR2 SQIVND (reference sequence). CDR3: CASTMGAGGYNEQFF. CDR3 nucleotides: TGTGCCAGTACTATGGGAGCGGGAGGGTACAATGAGCAGTTCTTC.

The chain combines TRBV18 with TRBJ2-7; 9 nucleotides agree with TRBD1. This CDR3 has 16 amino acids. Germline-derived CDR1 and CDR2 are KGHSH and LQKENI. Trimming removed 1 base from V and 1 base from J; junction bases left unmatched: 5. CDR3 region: CASSPLVGTGSYEQYF. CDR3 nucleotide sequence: TGTGCCAGCTCACCACTAGTAGGGACAGGGTCCTACGAGCAGTACTTC.

The chain's CDR3 is CASKGARSTAYTIYF. CDR3 DNA sequence: TGTGCCAGCAAGGGGGCGCGTTCAACGGCGTACACCATATATTTT. The rearrangement joins TRBV28 to TRBJ1-3; 7 nucleotides line up with TRBD1. The germline V gene has CDR1 MDHEN and CDR2 SYDVKM. The CDR3 length is 15 residues. The trim removed 7 bases at V and 8 bases at J, leaving 14 bases unmatched.

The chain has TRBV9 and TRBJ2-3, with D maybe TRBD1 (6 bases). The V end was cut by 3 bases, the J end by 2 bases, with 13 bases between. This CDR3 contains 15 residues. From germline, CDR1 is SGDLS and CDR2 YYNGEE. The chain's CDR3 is CASSAREGVTDTQYF. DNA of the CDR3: TGTGCCAGCAGCGCCCGCGAGGGGGTCACAGATACGCAGTATTTT.

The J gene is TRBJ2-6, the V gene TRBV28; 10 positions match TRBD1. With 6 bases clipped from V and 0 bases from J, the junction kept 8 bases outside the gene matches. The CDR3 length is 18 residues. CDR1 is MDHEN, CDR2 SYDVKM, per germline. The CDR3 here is CASRGTGVGDSGANVLTF. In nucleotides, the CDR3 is TGTGCCAGCAGAGGGACAGGGGTCGGGGACTCTGGGGCCAACGTCCTGACTTTC.

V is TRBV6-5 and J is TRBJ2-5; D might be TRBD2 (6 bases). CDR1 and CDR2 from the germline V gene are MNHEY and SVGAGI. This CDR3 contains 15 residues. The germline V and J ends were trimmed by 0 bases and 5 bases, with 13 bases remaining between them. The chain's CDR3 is CASSYSGIGGETQYF. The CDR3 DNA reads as TGTGCCAGCAGTTACTCAGGGATTGGGGGGGAGACCCAGTACTTC.

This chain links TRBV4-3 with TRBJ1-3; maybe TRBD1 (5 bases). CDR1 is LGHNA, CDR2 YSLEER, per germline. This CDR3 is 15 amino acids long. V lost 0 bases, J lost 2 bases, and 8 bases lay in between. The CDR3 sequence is CASSQEETAGNTIYF. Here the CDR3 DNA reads TGCGCCAGCAGCCAAGAAGAGACAGCTGGAAACACCATATATTTT.

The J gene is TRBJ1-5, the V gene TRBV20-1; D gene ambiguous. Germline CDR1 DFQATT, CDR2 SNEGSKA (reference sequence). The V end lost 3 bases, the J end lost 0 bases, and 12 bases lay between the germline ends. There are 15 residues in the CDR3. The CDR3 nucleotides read TGCAGTGCTAGTGTGGCAGGATCTAGCAATCAGCCCCAGCATTTT. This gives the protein CSASVAGSSNQPQHF.

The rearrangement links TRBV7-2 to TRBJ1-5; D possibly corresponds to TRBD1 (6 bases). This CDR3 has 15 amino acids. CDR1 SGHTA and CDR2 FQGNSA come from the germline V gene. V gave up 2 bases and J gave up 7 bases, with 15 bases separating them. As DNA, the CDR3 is TGTGCCAGCAGCTTAAGGGTAGGGGGTGACCAGCCCCAGCATTTT. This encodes CASSLRVGGDQPQHF.

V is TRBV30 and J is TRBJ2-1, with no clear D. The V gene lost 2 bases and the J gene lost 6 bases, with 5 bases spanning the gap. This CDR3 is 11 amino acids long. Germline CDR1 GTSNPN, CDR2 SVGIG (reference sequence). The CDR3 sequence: CAWSSLNEQFF. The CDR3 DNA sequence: TGTGCCTGGAGTAGCCTCAATGAGCAGTTCTTC.

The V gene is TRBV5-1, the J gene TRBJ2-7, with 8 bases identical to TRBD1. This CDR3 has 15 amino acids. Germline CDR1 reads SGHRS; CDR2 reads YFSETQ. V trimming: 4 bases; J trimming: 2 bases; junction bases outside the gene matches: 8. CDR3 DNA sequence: TGCGCCAGCAGCGCCTCGGGGACAGGACCCTACGAGCAGTACTTC. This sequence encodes CASSASGTGPYEQYF. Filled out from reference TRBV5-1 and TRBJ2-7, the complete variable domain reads KAGVTQTPRYLIKTRGQQVTLSCSPISGHRSVSWYQQTPGQGLQFLFEYFSETQRNKGNFPGRFSGRQFSNSRSEMNVSTLELGDSALYLCASSASGTGPYEQYFGPGTRLTVT.

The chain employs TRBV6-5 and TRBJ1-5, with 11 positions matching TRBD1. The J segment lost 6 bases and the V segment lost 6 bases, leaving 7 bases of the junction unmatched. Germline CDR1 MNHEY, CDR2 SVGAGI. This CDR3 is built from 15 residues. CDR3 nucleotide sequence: TGTGCCAGCAGCGCCGGGACAGGGGGAGGTCAGCCCCAGCATTTT. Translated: CASSAGTGGGQPQHF.

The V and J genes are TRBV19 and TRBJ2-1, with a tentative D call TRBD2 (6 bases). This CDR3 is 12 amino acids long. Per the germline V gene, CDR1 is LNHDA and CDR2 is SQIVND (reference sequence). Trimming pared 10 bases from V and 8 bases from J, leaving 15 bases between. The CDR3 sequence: CATGLRWDEQFF. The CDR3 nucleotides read TGTGCCACGGGACTCCGATGGGATGAGCAGTTCTTC.

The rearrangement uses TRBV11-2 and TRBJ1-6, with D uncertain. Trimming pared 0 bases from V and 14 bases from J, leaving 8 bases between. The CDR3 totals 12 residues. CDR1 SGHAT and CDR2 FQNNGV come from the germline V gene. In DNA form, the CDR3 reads TGTGCCAGCAGCTTAGATAGGGAGACCCTCCACTTT. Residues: CASSLDRETLHF.

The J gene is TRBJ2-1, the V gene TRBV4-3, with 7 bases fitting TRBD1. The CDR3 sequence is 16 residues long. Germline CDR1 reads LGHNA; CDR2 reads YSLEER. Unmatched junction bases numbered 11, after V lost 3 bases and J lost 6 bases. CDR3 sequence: CASSHAQGPLRNEQFF. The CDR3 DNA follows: TGCGCCAGCAGCCATGCACAGGGGCCTCTACGCAATGAGCAGTTCTTC.

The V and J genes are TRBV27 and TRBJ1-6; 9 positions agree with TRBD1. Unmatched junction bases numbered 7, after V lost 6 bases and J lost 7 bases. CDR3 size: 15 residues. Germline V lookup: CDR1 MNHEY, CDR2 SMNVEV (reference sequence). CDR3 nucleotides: TGTGCCAGCAGCTCACAGGGGGCGCGAAATTCACCCCTCCACTTT. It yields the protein CASSSQGARNSPLHF.

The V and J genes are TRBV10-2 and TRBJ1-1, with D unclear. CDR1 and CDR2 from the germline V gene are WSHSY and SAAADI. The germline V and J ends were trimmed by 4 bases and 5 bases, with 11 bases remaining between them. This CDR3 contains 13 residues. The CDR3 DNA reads TGCGCCAGCAGTGCAACGACGAGGACTGAAGCTTTCTTT. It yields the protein CASSATTRTEAFF.

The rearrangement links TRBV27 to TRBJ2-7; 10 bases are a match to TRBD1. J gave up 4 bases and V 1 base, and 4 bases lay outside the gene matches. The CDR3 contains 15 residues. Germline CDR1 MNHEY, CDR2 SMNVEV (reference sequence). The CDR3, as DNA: TGTGCCAGCAGTTTATTCGGGACAGGGGTTTACGAGCAGTACTTC. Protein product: CASSLFGTGVYEQYF.

DNA of the CDR3: TGTGCCAGCAGCTTTGGCCCGAACACTGAAGCTTTCTTT. It is translated as CASSFGPNTEAFF. The genes are TRBV5-5 and TRBJ1-1; no definite D call. The germline CDR1 and CDR2 sequences are SGHKS and YYEKEE (reference sequence). Trimming took 2 bases from V and 1 from J, leaving 6 bases between them. The CDR3 is 13 amino acids. Full variable domain (rest looked up from reference TRBV5-5 and TRBJ1-1): DAGVTQSPTHLIKTRGQQVTLRCSPISGHKSVSWYQQVLGQGPQFIFQYYEKEERGRGNFPDRFSARQFPNYSSELNVNALLLGDSALYLCASSFGPNTEAFFGQGTRLTVV.

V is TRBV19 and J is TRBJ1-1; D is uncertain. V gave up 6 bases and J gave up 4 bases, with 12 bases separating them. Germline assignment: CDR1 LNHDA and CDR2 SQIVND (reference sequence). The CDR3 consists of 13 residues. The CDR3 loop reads CASRNTEGTEAFF. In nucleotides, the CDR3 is TGTGCCAGTAGGAATACGGAGGGCACTGAAGCTTTCTTT.

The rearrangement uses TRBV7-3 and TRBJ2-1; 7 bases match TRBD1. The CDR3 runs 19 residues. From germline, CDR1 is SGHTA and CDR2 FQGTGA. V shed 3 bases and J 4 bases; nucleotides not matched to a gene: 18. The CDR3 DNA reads TGTGCCAGCAGCTTTAAAGTCACAGGGGTCGCGGCTACTTACAATGAGCAGTTCTTC. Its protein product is CASSFKVTGVAATYNEQFF.

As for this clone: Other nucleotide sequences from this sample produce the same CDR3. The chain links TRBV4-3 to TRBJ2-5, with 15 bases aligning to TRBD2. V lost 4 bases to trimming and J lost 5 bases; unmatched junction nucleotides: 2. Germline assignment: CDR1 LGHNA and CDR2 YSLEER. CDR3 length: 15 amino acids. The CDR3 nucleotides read TGCGCCAGCAGCCTGGGACTAGCGGGAGGTGAGACCCAGTACTTC. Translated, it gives CASSLGLAGGETQYF.

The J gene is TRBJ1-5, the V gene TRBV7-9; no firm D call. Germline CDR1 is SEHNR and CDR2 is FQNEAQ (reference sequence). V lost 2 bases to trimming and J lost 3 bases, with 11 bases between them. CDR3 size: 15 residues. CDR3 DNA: TGTGCCAGCAGCTTATCGTCTCACAACAATCAGCCCCAGCATTTT. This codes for CASSLSSHNNQPQHF.

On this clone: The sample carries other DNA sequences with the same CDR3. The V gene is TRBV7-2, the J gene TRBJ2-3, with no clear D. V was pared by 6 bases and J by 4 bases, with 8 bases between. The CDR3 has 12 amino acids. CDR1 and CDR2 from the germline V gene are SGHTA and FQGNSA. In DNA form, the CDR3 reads TGTGCCAGCAGTTCGTCTGCAGATACGCAGTATTTT. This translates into CASSSSADTQYF.

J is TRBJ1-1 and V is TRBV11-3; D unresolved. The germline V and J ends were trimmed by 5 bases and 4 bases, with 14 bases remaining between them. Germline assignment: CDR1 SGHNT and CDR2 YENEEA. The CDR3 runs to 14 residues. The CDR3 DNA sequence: TGTGCCAGCAGCCCCAGTCGTGGTTCCACTGAAGCTTTCTTT. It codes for CASSPSRGSTEAFF. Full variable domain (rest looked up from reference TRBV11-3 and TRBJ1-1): EAGVVQSPRYKIIEKKQPVAFWCNPISGHNTLYWYLQNLGQGPELLIRYENEEAVDDSQLPKDRFSAERLKGVDSTLKIQPAELGDSAVYLCASSPSRGSTEAFFGQGTRLTVV.

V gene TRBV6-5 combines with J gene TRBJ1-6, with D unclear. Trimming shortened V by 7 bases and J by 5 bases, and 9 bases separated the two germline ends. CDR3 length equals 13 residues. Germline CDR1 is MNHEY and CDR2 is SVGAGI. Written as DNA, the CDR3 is TGTGCCAGCAACCAGGTGAATAATTCACCCCTCCACTTT. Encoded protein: CASNQVNNSPLHF.

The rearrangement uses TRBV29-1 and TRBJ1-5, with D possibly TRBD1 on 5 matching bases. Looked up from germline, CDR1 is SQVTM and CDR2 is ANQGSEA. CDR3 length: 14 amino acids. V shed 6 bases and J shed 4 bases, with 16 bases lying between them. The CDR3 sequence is CSVAPSGINQPQHF. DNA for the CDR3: TGCAGCGTCGCTCCCTCAGGGATAAATCAGCCCCAGCATTTT.

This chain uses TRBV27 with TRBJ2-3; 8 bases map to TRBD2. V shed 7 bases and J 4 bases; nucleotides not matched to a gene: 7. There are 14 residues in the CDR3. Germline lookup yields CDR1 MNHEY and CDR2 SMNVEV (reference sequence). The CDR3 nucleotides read TGTGCCAGCAAAAAGCGGGAGAGGGCAGATACGCAGTATTTT. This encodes CASKKRERADTQYF.

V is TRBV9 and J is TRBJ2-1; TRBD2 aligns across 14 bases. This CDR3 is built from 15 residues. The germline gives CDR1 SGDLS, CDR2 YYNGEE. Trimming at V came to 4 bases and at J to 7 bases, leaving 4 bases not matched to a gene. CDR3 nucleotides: TGTGCCAGCAGCCTGGGACTAGCGGGAGAGAATGAGCAGTTCTTC. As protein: CASSLGLAGENEQFF. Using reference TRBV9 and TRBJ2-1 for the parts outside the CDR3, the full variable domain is DSGVTQTPKHLITATGQRVTLRCSPRSGDLSVYWYQQSLDQGLQFLIQYYNGEERAKGNILERFSAQQFPDLHSELNLSSLELGDSALYFCASSLGLAGENEQFFGPGTRLTVL.